Listed below are T cell receptor beta chains from one sample, sequenced in a study of cytomegalovirus exposure and HLA in healthy donors. The repertoire was sequenced with immunoSEQ multiplex PCR; TCRdb's copy has only in-frame clones and lacks some. The sample holds about 150,000 clones; 75% to 90% are singletons and the top ten take 20% to 25%. Sequences were obtained from PBMCs. The receptors come from a man between 18 and 35 years old in good health and CMV-seropositive. The CDR3 runs from the conserved cysteine through the conserved F or W. D genes are given only for firm matches. Only part of the rows carry a size: once, few, many, or a class if the clone is expanded.

v_call,d_call,j_call,clone_size,cdr3_nt,cdr3_aa
TRBV7-2,.,TRBJ1-5,.,TGTGCCAGCAGCTCTCAGGGTGGTAGCAATCAGCCCCAGCATTTT,CASSSQGGSNQPQHF
TRBV7-9,.,TRBJ2-2,once,TGTGCCAGCAGCCCTCCGGTCAGGGGAGGGACGGTGGCCGGGGAGCTGTTTTTT,CASSPPVRGGTVAGELFF
TRBV11-2,.,TRBJ2-7,.,TGTGCCAGCAGCTTCCTAACACCGGGAGCGAGTGGGGAGCAGTACTTC,CASSFLTPGASGEQYF
TRBV27,TRBD1,TRBJ1-5,.,TGTGCCAGCAGTCCCACAGGGGGCAATAGCAATCAGCCCCAGCATTTT,CASSPTGGNSNQPQHF
TRBV7-3,.,TRBJ2-6,.,TGTGCCAGCAGCTTAGGAACAGGGTCAGGGGCCAACGTCCTGACTTTC,CASSLGTGSGANVLTF
TRBV5-1,.,TRBJ1-3,.,TGCGCCAGCCACCTCGGGGGCTCTGGAAACACCATATATTTT,CASHLGGSGNTIYF
TRBV6-5,TRBD1,TRBJ1-1,.,TGTGCCAGCAGTATTTCAGGGGGCGGTCGCACTGAAGCTTTCTTT,CASSISGGGRTEAFF
TRBV15,.,TRBJ2-2,.,TGTGCCACCAGCGGCAGCGCGAACACCGGGGAGCTGTTTTTT,CATSGSANTGELFF
TRBV2,.,TRBJ2-1,few,TGTGCCAGCAGTGCGCGGACTCTTGTTAGTGAGCAGTTCTTC,CASSARTLVSEQFF
TRBV10-1,.,TRBJ1-2,.,TGCGCCTCTCGTTGGTCAGGGAACTATGGCTACACCTTC,CASRWSGNYGYTF
TRBV6-5,.,TRBJ2-1,.,TGTGCCAGCAGTTACTCCAGGGGTGCCTACAATGAGCAGTTCTTC,CASSYSRGAYNEQFF
TRBV25-1,TRBD2,TRBJ2-1,.,TGTGCCAGCAGTGCCCGGACTAGCGGGAATGGTGCCAATGAGCAGTTCTTC,CASSARTSGNGANEQFF
TRBV6-1,TRBD2,TRBJ2-7,.,TGTGCCAGCAGTGTGGGTCTAGCGGTGCGACCATACGAGCAGTACTTC,CASSVGLAVRPYEQYF
TRBV7-3,.,TRBJ2-1,.,TGTGCCAGCAGCTTAAATGGCGGGACCGGAGATGAGCAGTTCTTC,CASSLNGGTGDEQFF
TRBV29-1,.,TRBJ2-1,.,TGCAGCGTTAAGGCGGCGTGCGTGACCTACAATGAGCAGTTCTTC,CSVKAACVTYNEQFF
TRBV5-1,TRBD2,TRBJ2-3,.,TGCGCCAGTCGGGCTTCCCTAGCGGGGGCAAAGGGAGATACGCAGTATTTT,CASRASLAGAKGDTQYF
TRBV7-9,TRBD1,TRBJ1-6,.,TGTGCCAGCAGATCGGGACAGGGGGTTGACTCCTATAATTCACCCCTCCACTTT,CASRSGQGVDSYNSPLHF
TRBV5-4,.,TRBJ1-2,.,TGTGCCAGCAGCCCACAGGGTCATGGCTACACCTTC,CASSPQGHGYTF
TRBV18,.,TRBJ2-5,.,TGTGCCAGCTCACGAGGATCCGAAGAGACCCAGTACTTC,CASSRGSEETQYF
TRBV27,TRBD1,TRBJ1-4,.,TGTGCCAGCAGTTCTCCCGGGACAGGGGGTGAAAAACTGTTTTTT,CASSSPGTGGEKLFF